A selection of T cell receptor beta chains follows, all from one sample in a study of T-cell memory formation after mild COVID-19. TCRdb called the 5' RACE reads again in MiXCR, with one record for every CDR3 protein. The repertoire includes about 150,000 distinct CDR3 sequences, approximately 15% of them detected once, and 14% sits in the top ten. Specimen: PBMCs or a T cell subset sorted from them (not recorded which). These receptors were collected from an adult woman who had mild COVID-19 (a few samples of this study predate the infection). Cell type and time point are not known. The conserved cysteine and the conserved F or W are not part of the CDR3 here. The order of the fields is clone size, J gene, V gene, CDR3 protein. A clone size is listed for some rows: how often the clone was seen (once, few, many), or a class if it is expanded.

size: few; J: TRBJ1-2; V: TRBV4-1; CDR3: ASSGTGANYGYT
size: -; J: TRBJ1-2; V: TRBV11-2; CDR3: ASSLEPASNYGYT
size: -; J: TRBJ2-5; V: TRBV29-1; CDR3: SAGTGPEETQY
size: few; J: TRBJ2-7; V: TRBV10-3; CDR3: AISESGRDEQY
size: -; J: TRBJ2-4; V: TRBV7-3; CDR3: ASSLRGQGDIQY
size: few; J: TRBJ2-2; V: TRBV19; CDR3: ASSITGVNTGELF
size: few; J: TRBJ2-7; V: TRBV7-9; CDR3: ASTSYTAYAYEQY
size: few; J: TRBJ2-5; V: TRBV2; CDR3: ASSANRGETQY
size: -; J: TRBJ2-1; V: TRBV24-1; CDR3: ATSAGWEQF
size: few; J: TRBJ2-5; V: TRBV12-5; CDR3: ASGLRQGYQETQY
size: few; J: TRBJ2-5; V: TRBV5-1; CDR3: ASSLAGMYQETQY
size: few; J: TRBJ2-1; V: TRBV6-2/TRBV6-3; CDR3: ASSLLGFSYNEQF
size: -; J: TRBJ2-3; V: TRBV9; CDR3: ASSVAGNTDTQY
size: few; J: TRBJ1-1; V: TRBV5-1; CDR3: ASSFTDGRPEAF
size: few; J: TRBJ1-4; V: TRBV5-1; CDR3: ASSWGQPTRDEKLF
size: -; J: TRBJ2-7; V: TRBV28; CDR3: ASSLDRAVYEQY
size: few; J: TRBJ2-3; V: TRBV7-9; CDR3: ASSLYYGGHDTQY
size: few; J: TRBJ2-3; V: TRBV20-1; CDR3: SAAGLGRVSGNTDTQY
size: few; J: TRBJ2-3; V: TRBV28; CDR3: ASREGLRTDTQY
size: few; J: TRBJ2-5; V: TRBV5-1; CDR3: ASSLGRGVSETQY
size: few; J: TRBJ1-4; V: TRBV20-1; CDR3: SARAVTGGFRGKLF
size: -; J: TRBJ2-1; V: TRBV12-3/TRBV12-4; CDR3: ASIGGRNEQF
size: few; J: TRBJ2-5; V: TRBV2; CDR3: ASRPDRGLETQY
size: -; J: TRBJ2-7; V: TRBV20-1; CDR3: SASLAPTYEQY
size: few; J: TRBJ2-2; V: TRBV5-1; CDR3: ASSLAYTGELF
size: few; J: TRBJ2-2; V: TRBV18; CDR3: ASSTDVTGELF
size: -; J: TRBJ2-7; V: TRBV24-1; CDR3: ATSEAGTGDYEQY
size: few; J: TRBJ1-5; V: TRBV7-2; CDR3: ASSLGYNQPQH
size: -; J: TRBJ1-1; V: TRBV6-5; CDR3: ASSYDRAEAF
size: few; J: TRBJ2-7; V: TRBV6-2/TRBV6-3; CDR3: ASSKGRIIYEQY
size: few; J: TRBJ1-1; V: TRBV7-2; CDR3: ASSLGTRVMNTEAF
size: -; J: TRBJ2-1; V: TRBV7-2; CDR3: ASSLAPTSGANEQF
size: few; J: TRBJ2-3; V: TRBV7-6; CDR3: ASSLYEDTQY
size: -; J: TRBJ2-7; V: TRBV7-9; CDR3: ASSPSGRLGEQY
size: many; J: TRBJ2-7; V: TRBV9; CDR3: ASSVGGKDEQY
size: -; J: TRBJ2-3; V: TRBV7-8; CDR3: ASGRSEADTQY
size: few; J: TRBJ2-5; V: TRBV6-1; CDR3: ASSEAGARETQY
size: many; J: TRBJ2-3; V: TRBV5-5; CDR3: ASSDRGLAGGRPPDTQY
size: -; J: TRBJ2-3; V: TRBV9; CDR3: ASSVVGNLKTTDTQY
size: few; J: TRBJ2-7; V: TRBV12-3/TRBV12-4; CDR3: ASSYQGLYEQY
size: -; J: TRBJ1-1; V: TRBV5-6; CDR3: ASSLEETEAF
size: few; J: TRBJ2-7; V: TRBV12-3/TRBV12-4; CDR3: ASSSRDKSYEQY
size: few; J: TRBJ2-1; V: TRBV20-1; CDR3: SAASGGFYNEQF
size: few; J: TRBJ2-1; V: TRBV12-3/TRBV12-4; CDR3: ASSPLAGGNNEQF
size: few; J: TRBJ2-7; V: TRBV20-1; CDR3: SARTRSSYEQY
size: -; J: TRBJ2-7; V: TRBV4-3; CDR3: ASSQEPGFHEQY
size: -; J: TRBJ2-3; V: TRBV5-1; CDR3: ASSATGGRGDTQY
size: few; J: TRBJ2-2; V: TRBV24-1; CDR3: ATSNTRWNTGELF
size: -; J: TRBJ1-2; V: TRBV5-4; CDR3: ASSLKADNYGYT